Reported below is one T cell receptor beta chain. The sample has other DNA sequences that encode this CDR3 too. CDR1 and CDR2 from the germline V gene are SGHNT and YYREEE (reference sequence). This CDR3 has 13 amino acids. Between the trimmed V and J ends, which lost 0 bases and 5 bases, there was a span of 9 bases. This specimen comes from a study of shared clonotypes between healthy human individuals. The naive CD8 population came from CD45RO-negative cells selected for CCR7, without terminally differentiated effector memory CD45RA+ cells. Profiled with immunoSEQ multiplex PCR; TCRdb holds only in-frame clones, not every one. Of millions of clones in the sample, roughly 95% were seen once.

Input material: naive CD8+ T cells sorted from blood. The rearrangement uses TRBV5-4 and TRBJ2-7; D perhaps matches TRBD1 (6 bases). The clonotype comes from a man aged 18 to 30 in good health. DNA for the CDR3: TGTGCCAGCAGCTTGGAACAGGGCAACGAGCAGTACTTC. Protein sequence: CASSLEQGNEQYF.